In its sample, the clone carrying this TCR beta chain was seen a few times. Its antigen is unidentified. These data belong to a study of breast tumors, draining lymph nodes, adjacent tissues. In TCRdb, the multiplex PCR reads were re-called with MiXCR into one record per CDR3 protein. Of about 31,000 distinct CDR3 sequences listed, approximately 63% are singletons. This CDR3 comprises 12 residues. V lost 4 bases and J 6 bases, leaving 10 bases between the germline ends. Broader study findings: Tumor TCR diversity was below lymph nodes but above nontumor tissue. The lymph node origin of tumor T cells was framed as consistent with a hypothesis, not demonstrated.

The V and J genes are TRBV12-3 or TRBV12-4 and TRBJ2-7; D ambiguous. This TCR was sampled from a female donor with breast cancer. Some clones in this sample may be carry-over from other donors' samples. Sequenced: breast tumor tissue. Here the CDR3 DNA reads TGTGCCAGCAGTTCTATAGTGGGCGAGCAGTACTTC. It codes for CASSSIVGEQYF.